Shown below are 2 T cell receptor beta chains from a single sample sequenced in a study of cytotoxic CD8 clonotypes in ibrutinib-treated CLL (dated by TCRdb to the early 2020s). Library generation was performed with the immunoSEQ multiplex PCR assay. TCRdb carries this immuneACCESS record with in-frame sequences only. Its versions omit some clonotypes, under half of them owing to an unresolved V gene in the studies checked, with the rest unexplained. The sample records tens of thousands of clones, roughly 83% of which are singletons. More than 30% of the sample lies in the top ten. This sample's time point label indicates: approximately 25 months on ibrutinib. The material was PBMCs, obtained after 24 months of ibrutinib treatment. These receptors all come from a human donor with chronic lymphocytic leukemia.

The chain combines TRBV18 with TRBJ2-3; the match to TRBD2 covers 12 bases. Germline V gene lookup returns CDR1 KGHSH and CDR2 LQKENI. This CDR3 has 16 residues. Losses at the gene ends were 6 bases for V and 1 base for J; bases not matched to a gene: 5. CDR3 protein: CASSPTSGSGTDTQYF. Here the CDR3 DNA reads TGTGCCAGCTCGCCGACTAGCGGGAGTGGCACAGATACGCAGTATTTT. The full variable domain, completed using reference TRBV18 and TRBJ2-3, is NAGVMQNPRHLVRRRGQEARLRCSPMKGHSHVYWYRQLPEEGLKFMVYLQKENIIDESGMPKERFSAEFPKEGPSILRIQQVVRGDSAAYFCASSPTSGSGTDTQYFGPGTRLTVL.

The gene calls are TRBV7-9 and TRBJ2-1; maybe TRBD2 (5 bases). This CDR3 contains 15 residues. Trimming stripped 1 base from V and 1 base from J, with 8 bases between. In germline, CDR1 is SEHNR, CDR2 FQNEAQ (reference sequence). CDR3 sequence: CASSLGVASYNEQFF. CDR3 nucleotide sequence: TGTGCCAGCAGCTTAGGGGTAGCGTCCTACAATGAGCAGTTCTTC.